This T cell receptor beta chain was obtained from a study of OX40 agonist ivuxolimab in advanced cancers. General study points: Nonresponders included some who also had low normalized T-cell clonal expansion. Antigen specificity remained undetermined for the expanded peripheral T cells. On average, CD8+ T cells showed a greater number of expanded clones than CD4+.

As regards this clone: Its antigen remains unknown.

Method: immunoSEQ multiplex PCR; TCRdb's copy keeps in-frame clones and lacks some. The sample holds some 49,000 clones, around 85% seen once. CDR1 and CDR2 from the germline V gene are SGDLS and YYNGEE. V gave up 4 bases and J gave up 5 bases, with 6 bases separating them. This CDR3 contains 12 residues. This sequence was found in an adult with an advanced solid tumor such as melanoma, head and neck, liver or kidney cancer. The chain combines TRBV9 with TRBJ2-2, with no clear D. The starting material was CD4+ or CD8+ T cells sorted from blood, obtained in a trial of the OX40 agonist ivuxolimab. The CDR3 region has the DNA TGTGCCAGCAGCCCGGAAACCGGGGAGCTGTTTTTT. Translation gives CASSPETGELFF. Full variable domain (outside the CDR3, taken from reference TRBV9 and TRBJ2-2): DSGVTQTPKHLITATGQRVTLRCSPRSGDLSVYWYQQSLDQGLQFLIQYYNGEERAKGNILERFSAQQFPDLHSELNLSSLELGDSALYFCASSPETGELFFGEGSRLTVL.